This paragraph reports one TCR beta chain. Its antigen specificity is not known. No base-level quality is on record; no much larger clone is a single base apart. The cohort consisted of some 730 healthy bone marrow donors. Cohort members were all nominally healthy when sampled, although unrecorded immune exposures were likely present. The donor was CMV seronegative and was included in the group of a few hundred seronegative cohort members. A peripheral blood sample was provided by each donor, and peripheral blood mononuclear cells were used for TCR beta sequencing. Genomic DNA extraction from the blood cell samples was performed with the Qiagen DNeasy Blood Extraction Kit. Receptor amplification or capture employed the immunoSEQ multiplex PCR assay. A mixture of 60 forward primers for TCR Vbeta segments and 13 reverse primers for TCR Jbeta segments was used in the multiplex PCR. The CDR3 region of rearranged TCR beta genes was amplified from genomic DNA by a multiplex PCR assay. The amplified TCR beta libraries were sequenced on the Illumina HiSeq System as 87-base-pair reads. The authors processed their data as follows. In a later analysis, tens of millions of unique TCR beta chains were counted across the roughly 670 repertoires, and about 9.9 million of these chains were shared by at least two donors. Raw reads were error-corrected and collapsed into unique sequences by a nearest-neighbor algorithm in which closely related sequences were merged to remove PCR and sequencing errors. To assign V, D and J gene segments, CDR3 sequences were aligned to IMGT reference sequences. For a sequence to be retained, a match of at least six nucleotides was required to both a V gene segment and a J gene segment. A rearrangement was called productive if the CDR3 had no stop codons and remained in frame with V and J, and every other rearrangement was called non-productive. Following IMGT convention, CDR3 was defined as the stretch from the second conserved V-encoded cysteine up to the conserved J-encoded phenylalanine. The earlier analysis of 500 to 600 of the donors excluded sequences that lacked an unambiguous match to a single V gene segment. An earlier analysis of several hundred of the donors called V segments functional above 56.7% productive rearrangements and segregating when the between-donor standard deviation exceeded 5%. A statistical classification framework was developed to diagnose cytomegalovirus status using the catalog of TCR beta chain sequences. A later analysis assigned V and J genes by comparing TCR nucleotide sequences with IMGT/GENE-DB human TR gene sequences. The TCRdist pipeline was used in a later analysis to assign CDR3 sequences and most-parsimonious VDJ recombination scenarios. A later analysis defined each TCR beta chain by its CDR3 amino acid sequence plus V-gene family, and excluded reads lacking a unique V-gene family. To address suspected cross-contamination and a sequencing artifact, a later analysis removed several hundred highly shared, low-generation-probability nucleotide sequences. A later analysis calculated a clonal expansion index for each public chain from normalized within-repertoire ranks of inferred template counts. In a later analysis, generation probabilities were computed with a VDJ recombination model fitted to out-of-frame rearrangements, and the resulting probabilities were checked against IGoR. In a later analysis, TCR-TCR, TCR-HLA and TCR-CMV co-occurrence was scored with hypergeometric tests, and a repertoire-size bias correction was applied to TCR pairs. In a later analysis, false discovery rates were estimated by permuting HLA or CMV assignments 20 times. In a later analysis, co-occurring TCRs were grouped using DBSCAN, and TCRdist sequence similarity was added for clustering within HLA-allele-positive subsets. For co-occurrence clustering, repertoires with fewer than 30,000 or more than 120,000 public chains were excluded, along with four to six repertoires with anomalous nucleotide sharing. This is the immuneACCESS table as TCRdb keeps it, with only in-frame sequences that have V and J called. A part of the clones is gone; compared with another copy, unresolved V genes explain less than half, and the rest is unexplained. D and trimming come from the DNA, and the V and J calls and clone size come from that table. This sample holds roughly 130,000 clones; 60% to 85% were observed only once. The leading ten clones occupy around 1.8% of the sample.

The sample originates from a study of cytomegalovirus exposure and HLA in healthy donors (dated by TCRdb to about 2017). As for the study more broadly: According to an earlier analysis of several hundred of the donors, about 179 million T cells yielded some 110 million unique TCR beta sequences and approximately 300 Gb of sequence data. Roughly 300 gigabases of sequencing data and 70 million to 100 million unique TCR sequences made up an early release that covered several hundred HLA-typed donors. Of the 300 to 450 genotyped donors, 65% to 90% were placed in the genetic ancestry cluster associated with self-reported Caucasian donors. The aim of the study was to test whether cataloging public T cell receptors could identify signatures of past pathogen exposure. The T cell repertoires of under 700 subjects were profiled by immunosequencing and related to cytomegalovirus serostatus. Along with the roughly 670-subject first cohort, a separate validation cohort of over 90 different subjects was used. The study combined high-throughput TCR immunosequencing, statistical association of individual TCRs with disease status, and machine learning to predict cytomegalovirus infection status. A later analysis re-analyzed previously published TCR beta repertoires from 666 donors and added high-resolution HLA genotyping to study TCR occurrence patterns. The later analysis used no new phenotypic data to find candidate immune exposures, relying instead on TCR beta sequences and their occurrence across donors. In an earlier analysis of 587 of the donors, high-throughput TCR beta sequencing was used to judge whether each TCR beta V gene segment behaved as functional or pseudogenic. Donor age, sex, ethnicity and CMV serostatus were compiled together with the repertoire data. A later genetic analysis took genome-wide SNP genotypes for about 65% of the roughly 670 donors and used that subset as a discovery cohort. Every discovery cohort repertoire had been produced on one sequencing platform. Both class I and class II loci were covered by HLA typing, at four-digit resolution. Typing coverage varied by locus: about 620-630 donors for A, B, C, DRB1 and DQB1; roughly 500 for DQA1; about 600 for DPA1; approximately 450 for DPB1. A handful of DR-DQ haplotypes were handled as single units for association and clustering because linkage in the cohort was strong. On average, 235,054 unique TCR beta nucleotide sequences were sequenced per donor among a few hundred genotyped donors of the cohort, with roughly 20% of those sequences being non-productive. Summary of the overall study and its limitations: According to a later analysis, TCR association rates differed among HLA loci, with DRB1 alleles showing the most associated TCRs and HLA-C alleles showing the fewest. The authors suggested that the approach could potentially be generalized to other disease states and immunological phenotypes. A further reported finding was that TCR beta sequences accurately predicted the HLA-A and HLA-B alleles for most subjects in the first cohort. The only immune exposure information available for the cohort was CMV serostatus. A later analysis found that HLA-associated TCR beta chains were more clonally expanded and had lower generation probabilities than equally common non-associated chains. When HLA alleles, especially DR and DQ, strongly co-occurred, TCR associations were difficult to assign to individual alleles. A later analysis reported that several top co-occurrence clusters appeared linked to parvovirus B19, influenza, CMV and Epstein-Barr virus. In both the original and validation cohorts, the classifier was reported to diagnose cytomegalovirus status with high specificity and sensitivity. Because HLA typing was missing for some donors at each locus, association tests included only the typed subset. Because counts were too low, more than 15 rarely observed V segments, including chromosome 9 orphons, were left out of the earlier analysis of about 500 of the donors. In the study, some 180 TCR beta chains were listed as associated with cytomegalovirus. Roughly uniform sequencing depth across donors was assumed in presence/absence analyses, although this assumption may not hold. Most CMV-associated TCR beta chains appeared to be HLA-restricted in a later analysis, and the HLA associations seemed to be driven largely by CMV exposure. Across donors, most TCR sequences were observed very rarely, whereas some public TCRs were present in many individuals. In an earlier analysis of some 550 of the donors, most TCR beta V segments were observed in productive rearrangements about 90% or about 30% of the time, broadly matching IMGT annotations. V-gene and J-gene trimming of TCR beta chains was associated with a missense DCLRE1C variant in a later genetic analysis, and the association was replicated in an independent cohort. In vitro tests confirmed that a few of the cytomegalovirus-associated TCR beta chains recognize cytomegalovirus antigens. A group of highly shared sequence variants was considered likely to be a technical artifact of the sequencing pipeline. At a false discovery rate of 0.05, a later analysis linked under 20,000 TCR beta sequences to specific HLA alleles. Correlated functional status among segregating V segments might reflect linkage disequilibrium, but an unknown experimental factor could not be ruled out. A later genetic analysis reported fewer N-insertions in productive TCRs among donors in an Asian-associated ancestry cluster than the roughly 720-donor mean. This cohort had only TCR beta chains sequenced, and the lack of alpha or paired-chain data limited which features could be detected.

This sequence was found in a woman aged 35 to 49 in good health and CMV-seronegative. Sequenced input: PBMCs.

The nucleotides read TGTGCCAGTAGTTATCGGTCCGGGGAGCTGTTTTTT. It encodes CASSYRSGELFF. The rearranged segments are TRBV19 and TRBJ2-2; the D gene cannot be resolved reliably. The CDR3 sequence holds 12 residues, the cysteine and phenylalanine included. Only CDR3 DNA is held: 36 bases, read in frame from base 1. The germline V gene (reference sequence) sets CDR1 to LNHDA and CDR2 to SQIVND. Trimming at the junction amounts to 5 bases on V and 6 bases on J, and the germline ends lie 7 bases apart.